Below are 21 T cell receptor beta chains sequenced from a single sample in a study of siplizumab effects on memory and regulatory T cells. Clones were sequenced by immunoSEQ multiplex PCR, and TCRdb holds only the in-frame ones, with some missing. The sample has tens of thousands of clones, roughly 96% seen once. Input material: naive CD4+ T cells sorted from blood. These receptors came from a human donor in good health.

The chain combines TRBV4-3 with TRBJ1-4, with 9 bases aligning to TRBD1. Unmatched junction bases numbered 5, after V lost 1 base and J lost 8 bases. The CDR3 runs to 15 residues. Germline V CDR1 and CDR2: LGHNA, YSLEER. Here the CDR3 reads CASSQGDRDIEKLFF. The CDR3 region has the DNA TGCGCCAGCAGCCAAGGGGACAGGGATATCGAAAAACTGTTTTTT.

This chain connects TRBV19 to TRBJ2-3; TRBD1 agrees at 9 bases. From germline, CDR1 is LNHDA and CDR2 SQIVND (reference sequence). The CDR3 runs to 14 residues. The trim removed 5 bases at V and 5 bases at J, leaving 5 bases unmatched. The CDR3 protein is CASSDRGSRDTQYF. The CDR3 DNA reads TGTGCCAGTAGTGACAGGGGGAGTAGAGATACGCAGTATTTT. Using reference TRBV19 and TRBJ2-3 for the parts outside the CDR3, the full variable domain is DGGITQSPKYLFRKEGQNVTLSCEQNLNHDAMYWYRQDPGQGLRLIYYSQIVNDFQKGDIAEGYSVSREKKESFPLTVTSAQKNPTAFYLCASSDRGSRDTQYFGPGTRLTVL.

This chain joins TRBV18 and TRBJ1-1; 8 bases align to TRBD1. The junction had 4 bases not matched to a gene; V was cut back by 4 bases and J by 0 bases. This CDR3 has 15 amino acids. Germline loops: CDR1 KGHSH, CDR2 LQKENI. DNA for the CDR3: TGTGCCAGCTCACTCGGACAGGGATTGAACACTGAAGCTTTCTTT. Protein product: CASSLGQGLNTEAFF.

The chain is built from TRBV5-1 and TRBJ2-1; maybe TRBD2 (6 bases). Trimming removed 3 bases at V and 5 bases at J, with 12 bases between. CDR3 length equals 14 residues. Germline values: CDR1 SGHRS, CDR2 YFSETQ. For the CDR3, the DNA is TGCGCCAGCAGCTCCGGGACTCCAAACAATGAGCAGTTCTTC. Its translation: CASSSGTPNNEQFF.

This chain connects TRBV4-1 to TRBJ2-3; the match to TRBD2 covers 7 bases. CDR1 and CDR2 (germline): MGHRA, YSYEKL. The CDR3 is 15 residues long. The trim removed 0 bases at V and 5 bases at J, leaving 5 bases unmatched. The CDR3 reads CASSQDRGERDTQYF. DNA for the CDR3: TGCGCCAGCAGCCAAGATCGGGGGGAGAGAGATACGCAGTATTTT.

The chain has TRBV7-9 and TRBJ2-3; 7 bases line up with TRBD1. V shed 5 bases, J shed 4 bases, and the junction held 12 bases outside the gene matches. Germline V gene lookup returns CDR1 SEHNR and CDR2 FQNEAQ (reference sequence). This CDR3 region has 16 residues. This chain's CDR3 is CASSGTDRVRADTQYF. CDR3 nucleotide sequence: TGTGCCAGCAGCGGAACCGACAGGGTGAGGGCAGATACGCAGTATTTT.

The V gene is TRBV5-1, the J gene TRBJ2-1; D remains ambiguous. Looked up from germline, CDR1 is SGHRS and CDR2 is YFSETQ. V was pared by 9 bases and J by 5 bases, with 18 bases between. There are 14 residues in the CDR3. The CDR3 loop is CATPHRAPHNEQFF. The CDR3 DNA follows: TGCGCCACCCCCCATCGGGCCCCCCACAATGAGCAGTTCTTC.

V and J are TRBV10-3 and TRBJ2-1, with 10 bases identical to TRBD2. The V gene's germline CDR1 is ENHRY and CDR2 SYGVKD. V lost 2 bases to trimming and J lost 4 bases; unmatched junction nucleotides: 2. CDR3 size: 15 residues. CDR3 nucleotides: TGTGCCATCAGTGAGAGCGGGGGGGAGTACAATGAGCAGTTCTTC. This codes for CAISESGGEYNEQFF.

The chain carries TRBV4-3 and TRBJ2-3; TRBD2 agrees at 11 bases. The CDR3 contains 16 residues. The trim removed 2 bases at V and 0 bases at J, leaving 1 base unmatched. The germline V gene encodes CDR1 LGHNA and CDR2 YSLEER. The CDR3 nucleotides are TGCGCCAGCAGCCAAATAGCGGGGGGGAGCACAGATACGCAGTATTTT. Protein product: CASSQIAGGSTDTQYF.

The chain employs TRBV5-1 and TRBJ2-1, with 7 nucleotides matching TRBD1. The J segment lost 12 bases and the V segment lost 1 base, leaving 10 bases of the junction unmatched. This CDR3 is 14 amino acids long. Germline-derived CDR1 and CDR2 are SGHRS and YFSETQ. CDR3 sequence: CASSLNSTGTAQFF. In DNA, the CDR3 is TGCGCCAGCAGCTTGAACTCCACCGGGACAGCGCAGTTCTTC.

In DNA form, the CDR3 reads TGCGCCAGCAGCCAAAACCTCCTTTCCGGGGGGCCTGTGACCGGGGAGCTGTTTTTT. This translates into CASSQNLLSGGPVTGELFF. This chain uses TRBV4-1 with TRBJ2-2; tentative D call: TRBD2 (7 bases). V lost 2 bases and J lost 5, with 24 bases in between. This CDR3 comprises 19 residues. Germline V CDR1 and CDR2: MGHRA, YSYEKL.

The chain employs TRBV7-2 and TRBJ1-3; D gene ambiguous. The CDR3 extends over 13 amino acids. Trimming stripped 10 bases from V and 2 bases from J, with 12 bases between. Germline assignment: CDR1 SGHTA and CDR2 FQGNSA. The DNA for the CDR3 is TGTGCCACAGGTCAAGAGGCTGGAAACACCATATATTTT. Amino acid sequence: CATGQEAGNTIYF.

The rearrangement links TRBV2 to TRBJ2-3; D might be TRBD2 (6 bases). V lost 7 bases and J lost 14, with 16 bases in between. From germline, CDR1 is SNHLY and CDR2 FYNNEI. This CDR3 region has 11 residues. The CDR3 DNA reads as TGTGCCAGCACGATTCGGGAGTTGGGGTATTTT. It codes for CASTIRELGYF.

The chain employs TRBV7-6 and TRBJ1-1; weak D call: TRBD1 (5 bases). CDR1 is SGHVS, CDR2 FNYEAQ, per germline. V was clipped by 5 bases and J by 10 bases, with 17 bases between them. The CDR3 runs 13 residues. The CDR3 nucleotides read TGTGCCAGCAGCCCGAACCTGTGGGGCCCAGCTTTCTTT. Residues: CASSPNLWGPAFF.

This chain's CDR3 is CASSLEVTLTEAFF. The CDR3, as DNA: TGTGCCAGCAGCTTGGAAGTCACACTCACTGAAGCTTTCTTT. The chain couples TRBV5-4 to TRBJ1-1; D call uncertain. The ends were cut back, 0 bases at V and 4 bases at J, with 10 bases in the middle. The CDR3 contains 14 residues. Germline CDR1 SGHNT, CDR2 YYREEE (reference sequence).

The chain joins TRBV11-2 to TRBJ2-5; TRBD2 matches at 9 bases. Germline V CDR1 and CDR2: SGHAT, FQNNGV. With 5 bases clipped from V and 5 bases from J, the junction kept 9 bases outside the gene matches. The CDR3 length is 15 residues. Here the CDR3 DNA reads TGTGCCAGCAGCCGTCACCCTCTAGCGGGGGAGACCCAGTACTTC. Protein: CASSRHPLAGETQYF.

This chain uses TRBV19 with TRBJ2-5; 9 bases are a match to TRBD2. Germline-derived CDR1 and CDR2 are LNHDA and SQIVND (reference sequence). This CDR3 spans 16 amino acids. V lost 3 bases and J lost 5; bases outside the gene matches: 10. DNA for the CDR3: TGTGCCAGTAGTATGTTTGGCGGGGGGGGATCGGAGACCCAGTACTTC. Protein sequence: CASSMFGGGGSETQYF.

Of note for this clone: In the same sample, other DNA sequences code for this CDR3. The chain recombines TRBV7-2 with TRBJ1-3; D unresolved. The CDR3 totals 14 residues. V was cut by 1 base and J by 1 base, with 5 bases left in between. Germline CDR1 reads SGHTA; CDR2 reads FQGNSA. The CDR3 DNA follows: TGTGCCAGCAGCTTAGGACTATCTGGAAACACCATATATTTT. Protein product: CASSLGLSGNTIYF.

CDR3 sequence reads: CAISGGVRDNEQFF. CDR3 bases: TGTGCCATCAGTGGCGGGGTTAGGGACAATGAGCAGTTCTTC. The V call is TRBV10-3, the J call TRBJ2-1; possibly TRBD2 for D (6 bases). This CDR3 has 14 amino acids. Looked up from germline, CDR1 is ENHRY and CDR2 is SYGVKD. Between the trimmed V and J ends, which lost 4 bases and 5 bases, there was a span of 12 bases.

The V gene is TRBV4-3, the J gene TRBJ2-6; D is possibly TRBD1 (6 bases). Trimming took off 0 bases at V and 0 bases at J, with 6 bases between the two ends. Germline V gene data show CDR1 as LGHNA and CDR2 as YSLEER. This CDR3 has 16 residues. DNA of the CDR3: TGCGCCAGCAGCCAAGAACAGGGCTCTGGGGCCAACGTCCTGACTTTC. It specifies CASSQEQGSGANVLTF.

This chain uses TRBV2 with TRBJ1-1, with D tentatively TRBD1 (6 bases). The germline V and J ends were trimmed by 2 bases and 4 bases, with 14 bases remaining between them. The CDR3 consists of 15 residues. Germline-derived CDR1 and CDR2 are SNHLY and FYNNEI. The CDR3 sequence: CASSEPFTGLTEAFF. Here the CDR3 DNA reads TGTGCCAGCAGTGAACCTTTCACAGGGCTCACTGAAGCTTTCTTT.